The 29 T cell receptor beta chains below come from one sample, sequenced in a study of blood T cell repertoires in COVID-19. Clones were read by immunoSEQ multiplex PCR, and TCRdb kept only the in-frame ones, dropping some. The sample shows some 56,000 clones, about 87% of them seen only once. The specimen was peripheral blood. Receptors were obtained from a woman aged 55-70 years with COVID-19, enrolled during active disease.

The chain has TRBV2 and TRBJ2-1; D not certain. CDR1 and CDR2 (germline): SNHLY, FYNNEI. Trimming stripped 7 bases from V and 3 bases from J, with 4 bases between. The CDR3 is 11 amino acids. This CDR3 is CASMYYNEQFF. CDR3 in DNA: TGTGCCAGCATGTACTACAATGAGCAGTTCTTC.

This chain joins TRBV18 and TRBJ1-2; D is unclear. This CDR3 has 13 amino acids. Germline V gene data show CDR1 as KGHSH and CDR2 as LQKENI. The ends were cut back, 2 bases at V and 5 bases at J, with 9 bases in the middle. CDR3 in amino acids: CASSPGREYGYTF. The CDR3 DNA reads TGTGCCAGCTCACCAGGGAGGGAATATGGCTACACCTTC.

V gene TRBV28 combines with J gene TRBJ2-1; the D is unclear. The germline V gene encodes CDR1 MDHEN and CDR2 SYDVKM. V lost 5 bases and J lost 8, with 13 bases in between. The CDR3 is made up of 13 amino acids. CDR3 nucleotides: TGTGCCAGCAGTCAACTCATAGCTTATGAGCAGTTCTTC. Amino acid sequence: CASSQLIAYEQFF.

The genes are TRBV19 and TRBJ1-1, with 8 positions matching TRBD1. This CDR3 is built from 18 residues. The germline CDR1 and CDR2 sequences are LNHDA and SQIVND (reference sequence). With V trimmed by 5 bases and J by 5 bases, 19 bases remained unmatched. The CDR3, as DNA: TGTGCCAGTAGTTCCAGGGGACAGGCCCTGGGTGGTAGAACTGAAGCTTTCTTT. Encoded protein: CASSSRGQALGGRTEAFF. The entire variable domain, with the rest obtained from reference TRBV19 and TRBJ1-1, is as follows: DGGITQSPKYLFRKEGQNVTLSCEQNLNHDAMYWYRQDPGQGLRLIYYSQIVNDFQKGDIAEGYSVSREKKESFPLTVTSAQKNPTAFYLCASSSRGQALGGRTEAFFGQGTRLTVV.

V is TRBV7-9 and J is TRBJ1-1; no clear D gene. This CDR3 has 16 amino acids. Trimming pared 2 bases from V and 7 bases from J, leaving 20 bases between. Germline V lookup: CDR1 SEHNR, CDR2 FQNEAQ (reference sequence). The CDR3 nucleotides read TGTGCCAGCAGCTTAACGATACGACTGAAACCCAGTGAAGCTTTCTTT. Translation gives CASSLTIRLKPSEAFF. Filled out from reference TRBV7-9 and TRBJ1-1, the complete variable domain reads DTGVSQNPRHKITKRGQNVTFRCDPISEHNRLYWYRQTLGQGPEFLTYFQNEAQLEKSRLLSDRFSAERPKGSFSTLEIQRTEQGDSAMYLCASSLTIRLKPSEAFFGQGTRLTVV.

The J gene is TRBJ1-5, the V gene TRBV18; TRBD1 agrees at 7 bases. The CDR3 runs 14 residues. With 4 bases clipped from V and 3 bases from J, the junction kept 3 bases outside the gene matches. Germline loops: CDR1 KGHSH, CDR2 LQKENI. The DNA for the CDR3 is TGTGCCAGCTCACTGGGGACAGACAATCAGCCCCAGCATTTT. Residues: CASSLGTDNQPQHF.

The chain is built from TRBV5-3 and TRBJ2-7, with D possibly matching TRBD1 (6 bases). TRBV5-3 is an ORF; its function is uncertain. Trimming cost V 5 bases and J 1 base, with 13 bases left between them. The CDR3 is made up of 14 amino acids. CDR3 amino acids: CARSSDRVSYEQYF. DNA of the CDR3: TGTGCCAGAAGTTCGGACAGAGTATCCTACGAGCAGTACTTC.

The rearrangement links TRBV11-3 to TRBJ2-1; maybe TRBD2 (6 bases). The V gene's germline CDR1 is SGHNT and CDR2 YENEEA. V lost 1 base to trimming and J lost 5 bases, with 12 bases between them. The CDR3 has 15 residues. CDR3 residues: CASSLVLRENNEQFF. DNA of the CDR3: TGTGCCAGCAGCTTAGTGCTGCGGGAAAACAATGAGCAGTTCTTC.

V is TRBV7-9 and J is TRBJ1-5; possibly TRBD1 for D (6 bases). The germline CDR1 and CDR2 sequences are SEHNR and FQNEAQ (reference sequence). The CDR3 runs to 14 residues. Trimming cost V 5 bases and J 2 bases, with 10 bases left between them. CDR3 amino acids: CASSPSGGNQPQHF. The CDR3 DNA is TGTGCCAGCAGCCCTTCAGGGGGCAATCAGCCCCAGCATTTT. Full variable domain (remainder filled in from reference TRBV7-9 and TRBJ1-5): DTGVSQNPRHKITKRGQNVTFRCDPISEHNRLYWYRQTLGQGPEFLTYFQNEAQLEKSRLLSDRFSAERPKGSFSTLEIQRTEQGDSAMYLCASSPSGGNQPQHFGDGTRLSIL.

This clone has only a few counts. The genes are TRBV4-1 and TRBJ1-1, with 10 bases lining up with TRBD1. J gave up 12 bases and V 2 bases, and 9 bases lay outside the gene matches. The germline gives CDR1 MGHRA, CDR2 YSYEKL. The CDR3 spans 14 residues. The CDR3 nucleotides read TGCGCCAGCAGCCAACCGGGACAGGGGCGTGAGACTTTCTTT. Protein: CASSQPGQGRETFF.

This rearrangement joins TRBV9 to TRBJ1-1, with a possible D match to TRBD1 (6 bases). The CDR3 runs 13 residues. Trimming cost V 10 bases and J 3 bases, with 16 bases left between them. Germline values: CDR1 SGDLS, CDR2 YYNGEE. The CDR3 DNA is TGTGCCCGCGGGGAGGGGGGCGACACTGAAGCTTTCTTT. Protein product: CARGEGGDTEAFF.

The V and J genes are TRBV19 and TRBJ2-7, with TRBD1 identical over 7 bases. The trim removed 5 bases at V and 0 bases at J, leaving 7 bases unmatched. The CDR3 has 15 residues. Per the germline V gene, CDR1 is LNHDA and CDR2 is SQIVND (reference sequence). As DNA, the CDR3 is TGTGCCAGTAGTCCCAGGACAGGCCGCTCCTACGAGCAGTACTTC. Translating it yields CASSPRTGRSYEQYF.

This chain uses TRBV9 with TRBJ2-3; TRBD2 aligns across 10 bases. Germline CDR1 and CDR2: SGDLS and YYNGEE. The CDR3 runs 15 residues. Trimming removed 3 bases from V and 2 bases from J; junction bases left unmatched: 3. CDR3 amino acids: CASSGTSGYTDTQYF. Here the CDR3 DNA reads TGTGCCAGCAGCGGGACTAGCGGATACACAGATACGCAGTATTTT.

This clone was picked up a small number of times. The chain couples TRBV2 to TRBJ1-4; the D gene is possibly TRBD1 (5 bases). The V end lost 4 bases, the J end lost 8 bases, and 14 bases lay between the germline ends. The CDR3 loop spans 14 amino acids. The germline V gene has CDR1 SNHLY and CDR2 FYNNEI. The CDR3 protein is CASSARGQGEKLFF. The CDR3 nucleotides are TGTGCCAGCAGTGCAAGGGGTCAAGGGGAAAAACTGTTTTTT.

This rearrangement joins TRBV9 to TRBJ1-6; possibly TRBD1 for D (6 bases). Germline values: CDR1 SGDLS, CDR2 YYNGEE. Trimming took 6 bases from V and 5 from J, leaving 15 bases between them. This CDR3 has 15 amino acids. Here the CDR3 reads CASTEGDPDNSPLHF. As DNA, the CDR3 is TGTGCCAGCACTGAGGGGGACCCCGATAATTCACCCCTCCACTTT.

The chain couples TRBV19 to TRBJ1-5; 7 nucleotides line up with TRBD1. Germline V gene sequence: CDR1 LNHDA, CDR2 SQIVND (reference sequence). This CDR3 spans 15 amino acids. With 9 bases clipped from V and 6 bases from J, the junction kept 14 bases outside the gene matches. The CDR3 nucleotides read TGTGCCAGCGCGCAATTCTACAGGGGCGGTCAGCCCCAGCATTTT. Translated, it gives CASAQFYRGGQPQHF.

This chain connects TRBV18 to TRBJ1-2; 7 bases match TRBD1. Trimming removed 4 bases from V and 5 bases from J; junction bases left unmatched: 10. Germline V CDR1 and CDR2: KGHSH, LQKENI. The CDR3 has 15 amino acids. CDR3 coding DNA: TGTGCCAGCTCACTAACCGGGACAGCTTCTTATGGCTACACCTTC. This sequence encodes CASSLTGTASYGYTF. Complete variable domain (other parts from reference TRBV18 and TRBJ1-2): NAGVMQNPRHLVRRRGQEARLRCSPMKGHSHVYWYRQLPEEGLKFMVYLQKENIIDESGMPKERFSAEFPKEGPSILRIQQVVRGDSAAYFCASSLTGTASYGYTFGSGTRLTVV.

The rearrangement links TRBV7-9 to TRBJ2-2, with TRBD1 matching over 9 bases. In germline, CDR1 is SEHNR, CDR2 FQNEAQ (reference sequence). CDR3 length: 15 residues. J lost 6 bases, V lost 5 bases, and 7 bases had no gene match. CDR3 DNA sequence: TGTGCCAGCAGCCTCGGGACAGGGTACGCCGGGGAGCTGTTTTTT. It yields the protein CASSLGTGYAGELFF. Together with reference TRBV7-9 and TRBJ2-2, the CDR3 gives the full variable domain: DTGVSQNPRHKITKRGQNVTFRCDPISEHNRLYWYRQTLGQGPEFLTYFQNEAQLEKSRLLSDRFSAERPKGSFSTLEIQRTEQGDSAMYLCASSLGTGYAGELFFGEGSRLTVL.

The J gene is TRBJ2-1, the V gene TRBV7-3; 9 bases fit TRBD2. Per germline, CDR1 SGHTA and CDR2 FQGTGA. V shed 1 base and J 8 bases; nucleotides not matched to a gene: 15. CDR3 size: 18 residues. CDR3: CASSLIAHSGSMGHEQFF. CDR3 bases: TGTGCCAGCAGCTTAATTGCCCATAGCGGGAGTATGGGGCATGAGCAGTTCTTC. The full variable domain, in which reference TRBV7-3 and TRBJ2-1 provide the parts outside the CDR3, is GAGVSQTPSNKVTEKGKYVELRCDPISGHTALYWYRQSLGQGPEFLIYFQGTGAADDSGLPNDRFFAVRPEGSVSTLKIQRTERGDSAVYLCASSLIAHSGSMGHEQFFGPGTRLTVL.

The genes are TRBV10-3 and TRBJ1-1; weak D call: TRBD1 (5 bases). Germline V lookup: CDR1 ENHRY, CDR2 SYGVKD. The CDR3 has 16 residues. V gave up 0 bases and J gave up 2 bases, with 13 bases separating them. The CDR3 here is CAISESKKGHNTEAFF. For the CDR3, the DNA is TGTGCCATCAGTGAGTCTAAGAAGGGGCATAACACTGAAGCTTTCTTT.

As for this clone: The same CDR3 can be traced to other DNA sequences in this sample. J is TRBJ2-5 and V is TRBV19; a weak D match, TRBD2 (8 bases). Trimming removed 3 bases at V and 10 bases at J, with 21 bases between. Germline CDR1 is LNHDA and CDR2 is SQIVND (reference sequence). The CDR3 sequence is 15 residues long. CDR3 in amino acids: CASSIRGTSGLSQYF. The CDR3 DNA is TGTGCCAGTAGTATCAGGGGGACTAGTGGACTCAGCCAGTACTTC.

V is TRBV6-2 or TRBV6-3 and J is TRBJ2-1, with 7 nucleotides matching TRBD1. Germline assignment: CDR1 MNHEY and CDR2 SVGEGT. V lost 6 bases and J lost 5; bases outside the gene matches: 10. The CDR3 length is 15 residues. CDR3 amino acids: CASSERAGGNNEQFF. The CDR3 DNA sequence: TGTGCCAGCAGCGAGAGGGCAGGGGGAAACAATGAGCAGTTCTTC.

This rearrangement joins TRBV5-1 to TRBJ1-4; 9 bases are a match to TRBD1. The CDR3 is 14 residues long. The germline CDR1 and CDR2 sequences are SGHRS and YFSETQ. Losses at the gene ends were 4 bases for V and 11 bases for J; bases not matched to a gene: 9. This CDR3 is CASSPWTGAGKLFF. CDR3 nucleotides: TGCGCCAGCAGCCCCTGGACAGGGGCAGGTAAACTGTTTTTT.

The chain employs TRBV2 and TRBJ2-1, with D possibly TRBD2 on 6 matching bases. Trimming stripped 4 bases from V and 4 bases from J, with 14 bases between. Per germline, CDR1 SNHLY and CDR2 FYNNEI. This CDR3 contains 15 residues. CDR3 sequence reads: CASSGLGGRYNEQFF. The CDR3 nucleotides are TGTGCCAGCAGTGGGCTGGGAGGACGGTACAATGAGCAGTTCTTC.

The rearrangement links TRBV18 to TRBJ1-4; maybe TRBD1 (5 bases). The CDR3 consists of 15 residues. V dropped 3 bases and J dropped 3 bases, with 11 bases sitting between them. Germline values: CDR1 KGHSH, CDR2 LQKENI. The CDR3 region is CASSPGLGPNEKLFF. Here the CDR3 DNA reads TGTGCCAGCTCACCTGGTCTGGGGCCTAATGAAAAACTGTTTTTT.

This clone came up once. The chain is built from TRBV2 and TRBJ2-5, with TRBD1 matching 7 bases. CDR1 SNHLY and CDR2 FYNNEI come from the germline V gene. The J segment lost 5 bases and the V segment lost 8 bases, leaving 8 bases of the junction unmatched. This CDR3 is 13 amino acids long. In DNA form, the CDR3 reads TGTGCCAGCGGAACAGGGGTGGGGGAGACCCAGTACTTC. Encoded protein: CASGTGVGETQYF. Filled out from reference TRBV2 and TRBJ2-5, the complete variable domain reads EPEVTQTPSHQVTQMGQEVILRCVPISNHLYFYWYRQILGQKVEFLVSFYNNEISEKSEIFDDQFSVERPDGSNFTLKIRSTKLEDSAMYFCASGTGVGETQYFGPGTRLLVL.

This clone occurred once. V and J are TRBV2 and TRBJ1-1; possibly TRBD1 for D (5 bases). The CDR3 sequence is 12 residues long. Germline values: CDR1 SNHLY, CDR2 FYNNEI. V gave up 8 bases and J gave up 11 bases, with 18 bases separating them. Here the CDR3 reads CASSGGIVLAFF. The CDR3 DNA reads TGTGCCAGCTCGGGGGGGATTGTCCTGGCTTTCTTT.

The V gene is TRBV9, the J gene TRBJ1-5; TRBD1 matches 7 bases. Germline CDR1 SGDLS, CDR2 YYNGEE. The CDR3 extends over 15 amino acids. The V segment lost 3 bases and the J segment 3 bases; nucleotides outside the gene matches: 6. As DNA, the CDR3 is TGTGCCAGCAGCGAAGCCGACAGGGCCAATCAGCCCCAGCATTTT. This codes for CASSEADRANQPQHF.

The chain employs TRBV28 and TRBJ1-6; D is unclear. V lost 6 bases and J lost 7, with 13 bases in between. The CDR3 extends over 14 amino acids. Germline lookup yields CDR1 MDHEN and CDR2 SYDVKM. This chain's CDR3 is CASSTPGENSPLHF. The CDR3, as DNA: TGTGCCAGCAGCACACCCGGAGAGAATTCACCCCTCCACTTT.